This T cell receptor (beta chain) was sequenced in a study of technical replicates of blood from several donors. This CDR3 is built from 13 residues. CDR1 and CDR2 from the germline V gene are SEHNR and FQNEAQ (reference sequence). Germline trimming cut 3 bases from V and 8 bases from J; bases unmatched to any gene: 3. Method: immunoSEQ multiplex PCR; TCRdb's copy keeps in-frame clones and lacks some. The data contain fewer than 90,000 clones, just under 95% of them singletons. This TCR was sampled from a human donor in good health. The sequenced sample consisted of T cells isolated from PBMCs. The chain has TRBV7-9 and TRBJ1-2, with 10 bases that match TRBD1. The CDR3 nucleotides are TGTGCCAGCAGCTTCGGGACAGGGGTCGGCTACACCTTC. The encoded protein is CASSFGTGVGYTF.